Listed below are T cell receptor beta chains from one sample, sequenced in a study of T cells in Graves' hyperthyroidism and ophthalmopathy. TCRdb re-called the multiplex PCR reads through MiXCR, storing one row per CDR3 protein. The table has 650,000 to 750,000 distinct CDR3 sequences, 13% to 15% seen once. The sequencing input was blood. All receptors derive from a woman under 30 with Graves' hyperthyroidism. CDR3s include the opening cysteine and the closing phenylalanine or tryptophan. Fields, in order: D gene, V gene, J gene, clone size, CDR3 DNA, CDR3 protein. A D gene is named only where the DNA matches it firmly. Size values are once, few and many counts, or a class for expanded clones, and some rows have none.

TRBD1	TRBV19	TRBJ2-7	few	TGTGCCAGTAACGACAGGGTTGGGGGCTACGAGCAGTACTTC	CASNDRVGGYEQYF
TRBD1	TRBV6-1	TRBJ2-7	many	TGTGCCAGCAGTACACAAGGTGGGGACAGGGGTACCTACGAGCAGTACTTC	CASSTQGGDRGTYEQYF
.	TRBV9	TRBJ2-3	.	TGTGCCAGCAGCCCTCGAGAGCGTACGCAGTATTTT	CASSPRERTQYF
TRBD2	TRBV2	TRBJ2-7	few	TGTGCCAGTTCCGAGCGGGAGTTGGGGGCCCCCGAGCAGTACTTC	CASSERELGAPEQYF
.	TRBV12-3/TRBV12-4	TRBJ1-3	few	TGTGCCAGCAGTTTCGTGGGGGTCCACTCTGGAAACACCATATATTTT	CASSFVGVHSGNTIYF
.	TRBV7-9	TRBJ2-5	many	TGTGCCAGCAGCTTAGCGCTGTATAGCGGACTCCAAGAGACCCAGTACTTC	CASSLALYSGLQETQYF
.	TRBV6-1	TRBJ1-6	few	TGTGCCAGCAGTGAACAAGGGTTCAATTCACCCCTCCACTTT	CASSEQGFNSPLHF
.	TRBV7-9	TRBJ2-5	few	TGTGCCAGCTCCCCACCAGCTCTTGATCCCGAGACCCAGTACTTC	CASSPPALDPETQYF
.	TRBV20-1	TRBJ2-1	few	TGCAGTGCTGGGATAGAAGGCAGGGCTCTCTACAATGAGCAGTTCTTC	CSAGIEGRALYNEQFF
.	TRBV5-5	TRBJ1-2	few	TGTGCCGGCAGCTTGGACCGGCAGGGGAAAAACTATGGCTACACCTTC	CAGSLDRQGKNYGYTF
.	TRBV14	TRBJ1-6	.	TGTGCCAGCAGCCAAGCCCTGGCTTCACCCCTCCACTTT	CASSQALASPLHF
.	TRBV12-3/TRBV12-4	TRBJ2-7	many	TGTGCCAGCAGTTTTTCTCTGGGAGGGGGCCAAAACGAGCAGTACTTC	CASSFSLGGGQNEQYF
.	TRBV2	TRBJ1-3	few	TGTGCCAGCAGGACGAGGACTCGCTCTGGAAACACCATATATTTT	CASRTRTRSGNTIYF
TRBD1	TRBV28	TRBJ2-5	many	TGTGCCAGCAGTCCCCATCGACAGGGTCAAGAGACCCAGTACTTC	CASSPHRQGQETQYF
TRBD1	TRBV19	TRBJ1-1	many	TGTGCCAGTAGTATAGTTGGGACAGGGCCAACTGAAGCTTTCTTT	CASSIVGTGPTEAFF
.	TRBV2	TRBJ1-1	many	TGTGCCAGCAGTGCCCTGAGCACTGAAGCTTTCTTT	CASSALSTEAFF
TRBD2	TRBV20-1	TRBJ2-1	few	TGCAGTGCTGCTGTAGAGATGGGACTAGCCCTTGATGAGCAGTTCTTC	CSAAVEMGLALDEQFF
.	TRBV6-2/TRBV6-3	TRBJ2-7	.	TGTGCCAGCAGTAGCGGTTTTGACTCCTACAATGAGCAGTACTTC	CASSSGFDSYNEQYF